This T cell receptor (beta chain) was observed in a study of Ad26.COV2.S vaccination and SARS-CoV-2 variants. The repertoire was sequenced with immunoSEQ multiplex PCR; TCRdb's copy has only in-frame clones and lacks some. The table records 410,000 or so clones, around 90% of them present only once. The sample holds one count of this clone. Antigen: not known. The CDR3 has 12 amino acids. V lost 3 bases to trimming and J lost 7 bases, with 9 bases between them. Treatment indicated: around 19 received Ad26.COV2.S at low or high dose, single or two shots; roughly five received placebo; per-sample allocation not given. The study sampled participants on day 63 after the first vaccine or placebo injection. Ad26 vector vaccine expressed Wuhan-strain SARS-CoV-2 spike. Study-level results: Breadth and depth estimates from TCRs may understate total T cell responses. The study found similar non-spike TCR breadth in vaccine and placebo recipients.

The sequence derives from a person aged 18-60 years who received the Ad26.COV2.S COVID-19 vaccine or a placebo. The sample in question was peripheral blood, obtained in a trial of Ad26.COV2.S vaccine versus placebo. The V gene is TRBV12-3 or TRBV12-4, the J gene TRBJ2-5; D is uncertain. The CDR3 DNA is TGTGCCAGCAGTTTCCACATCGGGACCCAGTACTTC. Amino acids: CASSFHIGTQYF.